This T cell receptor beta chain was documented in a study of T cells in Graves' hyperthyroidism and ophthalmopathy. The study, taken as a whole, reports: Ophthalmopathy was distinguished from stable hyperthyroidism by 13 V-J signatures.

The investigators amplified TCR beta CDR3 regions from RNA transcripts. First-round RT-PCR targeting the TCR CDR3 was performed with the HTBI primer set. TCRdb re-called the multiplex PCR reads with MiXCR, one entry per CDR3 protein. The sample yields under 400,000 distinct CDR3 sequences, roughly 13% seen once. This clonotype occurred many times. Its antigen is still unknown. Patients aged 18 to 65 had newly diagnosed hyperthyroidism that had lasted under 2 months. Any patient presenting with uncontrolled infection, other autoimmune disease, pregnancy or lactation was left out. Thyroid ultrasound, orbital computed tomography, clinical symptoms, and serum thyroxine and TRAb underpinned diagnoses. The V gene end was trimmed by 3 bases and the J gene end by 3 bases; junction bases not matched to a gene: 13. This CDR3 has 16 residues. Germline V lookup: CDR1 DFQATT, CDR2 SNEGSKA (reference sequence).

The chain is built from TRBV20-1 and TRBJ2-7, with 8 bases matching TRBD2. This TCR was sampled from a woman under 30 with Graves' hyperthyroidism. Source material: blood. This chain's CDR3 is CSASPWNGGALYEQYF. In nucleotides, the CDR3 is TGCAGTGCTAGCCCCTGGAACGGGGGGGCTCTCTACGAGCAGTACTTC.